The entry that follows covers one TCR beta chain sequence. The entry originates in a study of blood T cell repertoires in COVID-19. Clones were sequenced by immunoSEQ multiplex PCR, and TCRdb holds only the in-frame ones, with some missing. The table includes approximately 36,000 clones, 70% to 90% detected once. The TCR originated in a human donor in a cohort sampled during active COVID-19. Sequences were obtained from peripheral blood.

This CDR3 is CAWSVRPGSYGYTF. For the CDR3, the DNA is TGTGCCTGGAGTGTACGTCCAGGAAGCTATGGCTACACCTTC. The genes are TRBV30 and TRBJ1-2; no clear D. There are 14 residues in the CDR3. Germline V lookup: CDR1 GTSNPN, CDR2 SVGIG (reference sequence). Trimming left V 0 bases short and J 4 bases short, with 12 bases between.